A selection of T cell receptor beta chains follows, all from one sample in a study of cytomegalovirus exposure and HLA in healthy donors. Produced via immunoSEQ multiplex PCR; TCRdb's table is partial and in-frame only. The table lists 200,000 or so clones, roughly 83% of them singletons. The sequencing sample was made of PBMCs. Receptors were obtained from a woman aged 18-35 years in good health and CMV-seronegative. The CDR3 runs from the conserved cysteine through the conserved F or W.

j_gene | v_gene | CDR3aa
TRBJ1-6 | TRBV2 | CASSGDRTASSPLHF
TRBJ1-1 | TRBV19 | CASTRGDLEGTEAFF
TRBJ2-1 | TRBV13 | CASSWPGLAGNNEQFF
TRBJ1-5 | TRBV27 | CASSFLRTGIDQPQHF
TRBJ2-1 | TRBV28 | CASSLANEQFF
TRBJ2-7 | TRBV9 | CASSEGGNEQYF
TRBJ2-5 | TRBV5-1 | CASSLGAGSETQYF
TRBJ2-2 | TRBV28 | CASSFGPQVTGELFF
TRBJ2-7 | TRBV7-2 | CASSPAREQYF
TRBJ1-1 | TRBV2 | CASRGPGGPQPAPQNLNTEAFF
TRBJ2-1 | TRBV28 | CASSSLGTSGRNEQFF
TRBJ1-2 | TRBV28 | CASRRTGGSYGYTF
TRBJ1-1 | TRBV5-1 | CASSLNSLGGNTEAFF
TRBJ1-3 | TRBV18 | CASSPRESGGNTIYF
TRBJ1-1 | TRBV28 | CASSFGGGNTEAFF
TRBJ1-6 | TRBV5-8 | CATTGQGYSPLHF
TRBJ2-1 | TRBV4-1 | CASSLLAPYNEQFF
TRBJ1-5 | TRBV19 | CASTNNMGAGRNQPQHF
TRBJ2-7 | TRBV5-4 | CASSYDKPAFYEQCF
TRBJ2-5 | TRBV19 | CASSPRELETQYF
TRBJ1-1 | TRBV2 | CATSTLSKNTEAFF
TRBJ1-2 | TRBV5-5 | CASSLSSLAGANYGYTF